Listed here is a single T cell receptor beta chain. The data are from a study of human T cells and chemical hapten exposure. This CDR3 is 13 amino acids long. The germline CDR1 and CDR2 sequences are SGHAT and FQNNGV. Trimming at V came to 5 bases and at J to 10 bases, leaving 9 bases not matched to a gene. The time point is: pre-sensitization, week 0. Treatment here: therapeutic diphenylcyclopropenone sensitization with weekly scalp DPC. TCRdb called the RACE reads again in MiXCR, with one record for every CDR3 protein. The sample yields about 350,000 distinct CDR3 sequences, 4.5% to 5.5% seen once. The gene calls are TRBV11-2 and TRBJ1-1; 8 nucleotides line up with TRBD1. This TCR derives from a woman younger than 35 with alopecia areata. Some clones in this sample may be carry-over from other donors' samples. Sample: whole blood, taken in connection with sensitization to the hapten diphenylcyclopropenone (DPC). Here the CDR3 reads CASSAIIDRGAFF. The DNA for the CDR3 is TGTGCCAGCAGCGCCATTATCGACAGGGGAGCTTTCTTT.